The rows below give T cell receptor beta chains drawn from one sample of a study of T cell changes during pregnancy in multiple sclerosis. Produced via immunoSEQ multiplex PCR; TCRdb's table is partial and in-frame only. The sample includes tens of thousands of clones, approximately 91% of them seen just once. The sample was peripheral blood, taken in the third trimester of pregnancy. These receptor sequences come from a female donor with multiple sclerosis, enrolled in a pregnancy study. The CDR3 runs from the conserved cysteine through the conserved F or W. A D gene is named only where the DNA matches it firmly. Not every row has a clone size; where given, it reads once, few, many or a size class.

>.|.|TRBV27|TRBJ1-5
CASSLKRSDQPQHF
TGTGCCAGCAGTTTGAAGCGCAGCGATCAGCCCCAGCATTTT
>.|TRBD1|TRBV4-3|TRBJ1-1
CASSQQGGNTEAFF
TGCGCCAGCAGCCAACAGGGGGGTAACACTGAAGCTTTCTTT
>few|.|TRBV5-6|TRBJ2-7
CASSLYRGGALPYEQYF
TGTGCCAGCAGCCTATACAGGGGAGGTGCCCTTCCCTACGAGCAGTACTTC
>.|TRBD2|TRBV2|TRBJ2-1
CASSPEPGLAPDNEQFF
TGTGCCAGCAGTCCAGAACCGGGACTAGCCCCGGACAATGAGCAGTTCTTC
>.|.|TRBV19|TRBJ2-3
CASRVGGGTDTQYF
TGTGCCAGCCGAGTAGGGGGTGGCACAGATACGCAGTATTTT
>.|TRBD1|TRBV18|TRBJ2-2
CASSPQGATGELFF
TGTGCCAGCTCACCACAGGGGGCTACCGGGGAGCTGTTTTTT
>.|.|TRBV9|TRBJ1-3
CASSVAGGAYTIYF
TGTGCCAGCAGCGTAGCTGGGGGGGCGTACACCATATATTTT
>.|TRBD2|TRBV19|TRBJ2-2
CASSTGLASNPGELFF
TGTGCCAGTAGTACCGGACTAGCTAGCAATCCCGGGGAGCTGTTTTTT
>.|.|TRBV5-6|TRBJ1-2
CASSPVGGPYGYTF
TGTGCCAGCAGCCCGGTGGGGGGGCCCTATGGCTACACCTTC
>.|.|TRBV4-1|TRBJ1-3
CASSQGGENHSGNTIYF
TGCGCCAGCAGCCAAGGCGGGGAGAACCACTCTGGAAACACCATATATTTT
>few|.|TRBV10-1|TRBJ2-7
CASSDGGSSYEQYF
TGCGCCAGCAGTGATGGAGGGAGCTCCTACGAGCAGTACTTC
>once|TRBD1|TRBV30|TRBJ1-5
CAWSATGLLSNQPQHF
TGTGCCTGGAGTGCGACAGGGCTACTTAGCAATCAGCCCCAGCATTTT
>.|.|TRBV2|TRBJ1-1
CASTKGLETEAFF
TGTGCCAGCACGAAGGGGCTGGAAACTGAAGCTTTCTTT
>.|.|TRBV7-2|TRBJ1-2
CASSLVGALRSYGYTF
TGTGCCAGCAGCTTAGTTGGGGCCCTGAGGTCCTATGGCTACACCTTC
>.|.|TRBV7-2|TRBJ1-1
CASSRPSGGVVSEAFF
TGTGCCAGCAGCCGTCCGAGTGGGGGCGTAGTGTCTGAAGCTTTCTTT
>.|.|TRBV23-1|TRBJ1-5
CASSQSGRGDNQPQHF
TGCGCCAGCAGTCAATCGGGTAGGGGCGACAATCAGCCCCAGCATTTT
>.|TRBD1|TRBV19|TRBJ1-1
CASSFRDRVEAFF
TGTGCCAGTAGTTTTCGGGACAGGGTTGAAGCTTTCTTT
>.|TRBD1|TRBV19|TRBJ1-6
CASSTDRVGSPLHF
TGTGCCAGTAGTACGGACAGGGTTGGTTCACCCCTCCACTTT
>.|.|TRBV2|TRBJ1-2
CASSAIWGLDYGYTF
TGTGCCAGCAGCGCCATTTGGGGACTGGACTATGGCTACACCTTC
>.|TRBD1|TRBV5-1|TRBJ2-3
CASSSLDQGVYTQYF
TGCGCCAGCAGCTCTTTGGATCAGGGGGTTTATACGCAGTATTTT
>.|TRBD2|TRBV6-1|TRBJ2-3
CASSEERGGTDTQYF
TGTGCCAGCAGTGAAGAGCGGGGGGGCACAGATACGCAGTATTTT
>.|TRBD1|TRBV14|TRBJ2-3
CASSPLGTGLADTQYF
TGTGCCAGCAGCCCCCTTGGGACAGGGTTGGCAGATACGCAGTATTTT
>.|.|TRBV7-9|TRBJ1-1
CASSYQGNTEAFF
TGTGCCAGCAGCTATCAGGGCAACACTGAAGCTTTCTTT
>.|.|TRBV6-6|TRBJ1-1
CASGRRATGETEAFF
TGTGCCAGCGGGAGAAGGGCGACCGGAGAAACTGAAGCTTTCTTT
>.|.|TRBV5-3|TRBJ2-5
CARSCVGETQYF
TGTGCCAGAAGCTGCGTGGGCGAGACCCAGTACTTC
>few|.|TRBV9|TRBJ1-2
CASSVGTRYTF
TGTGCCAGCAGCGTGGGGACTCGCTACACCTTC
>.|TRBD2|TRBV4-3|TRBJ2-1
CASSQGSGGYNEQFF
TGCGCCAGCAGCCAAGGTAGCGGGGGCTACAATGAGCAGTTCTTC
>.|TRBD1|TRBV9|TRBJ1-1
CASSVGGIQGGTEAFF
TGTGCCAGCAGCGTAGGTGGTATACAGGGGGGCACTGAAGCTTTCTTT
>.|TRBD1|TRBV28|TRBJ1-2
CASSSRGQVLGVPYGYTF
TGTGCCAGCAGTTCACGAGGACAGGTCCTTGGTGTCCCCTATGGCTACACCTTC
>.|.|TRBV30|TRBJ2-5
CAWTPRVGTQYF
TGTGCCTGGACACCCAGGGTTGGGACCCAGTACTTC
>.|.|TRBV7-9|TRBJ2-3
CASSLNLDTQYF
TGTGCCAGCAGCTTAAATCTAGATACGCAGTATTTT
>.|.|TRBV5-4|TRBJ2-2
CASSLAAPTPTGELFF
TGTGCCAGCAGCTTGGCCGCCCCTACCCCCACCGGGGAGCTGTTTTTT
>.|TRBD2|TRBV10-2|TRBJ2-5
CASSEGLAGGGPQETQYF
TGCGCCAGCAGTGAGGGACTAGCGGGGGGTGGACCCCAAGAGACCCAGTACTTC
>.|TRBD2|TRBV2|TRBJ2-7
CASSRDYSYEQYF
TGTGCCAGCAGCCGGGACTACTCCTACGAGCAGTACTTC